The 4 T cell receptor beta chains reported below all come from one sample, sequenced in a study of T cells in Graves' hyperthyroidism and ophthalmopathy (dated by TCRdb to 2018 to 2020). The method behind the library was multiplex PCR. TCRdb names Illumina HiSeq 2000 as the instrument used. The TCR beta CDR3 regions were amplified from the RNA transcripts. A first-round RT-PCR of the TCR CDR3 used the HTBI primer set with the Qiagen OneStep RT-PCR kit. TCRdb itself trimmed the public reads at Q25 with fastp, ran MiXCR and retained productive beta chains. Each record represents a unique CDR3 protein, reported with the most common genes and DNA among its rows. Here the sample has 350,000 to 450,000 distinct CDR3 sequences; roughly an eighth occur a single time. The top ten clones comprise over 25% of the sample. The sequenced material came from blood. The receptors stem from a middle-aged man with Graves' ophthalmopathy.

This clonotype has a count of ten or more. This chain links TRBV2 with TRBJ2-1, with 10 bases that match TRBD2. This CDR3 region has 15 residues. CDR1 is SNHLY and CDR2 is FYNNEI in the germline V gene. V was clipped by 10 bases and J by 7 bases; unmatched bases: 13. DNA of the CDR3: TGTGCCACCCTCCTAGCGCTAGCGGGAGTAAATGAGCAGTTCTTC. Translated, it gives CATLLALAGVNEQFF. The full variable domain, its missing parts supplied by reference TRBV2 and TRBJ2-1, is EPEVTQTPSHQVTQMGQEVILRCVPISNHLYFYWYRQILGQKVEFLVSFYNNEISEKSEIFDDQFSVERPDGSNFTLKIRSTKLEDSAMYFCATLLALAGVNEQFFGPGTRLTVL.

This clonotype appeared many times. The chain recombines TRBV24-1 with TRBJ1-2; no reliable D call. Deletions cut 4 bases from V and 4 bases from J, with 6 bases between. The CDR3 has 12 residues. Germline V gives CDR1 KGHDR, CDR2 SFDVKD. CDR3 protein: CATSESTYGYTF. Here the CDR3 DNA reads TGTGCCACCAGTGAATCTACCTATGGCTACACCTTC.

This clonotype was observed many times. This rearrangement joins TRBV5-1 to TRBJ2-3, with 7 nucleotides matching TRBD1. The CDR3 is 15 amino acids. From germline, CDR1 is SGHRS and CDR2 YFSETQ. V shed 1 base and J 6 bases; nucleotides not matched to a gene: 8. The CDR3 DNA sequence: TGCGCCAGCAGCTTGCCGACAGGGTTGGACGATACGCAGTATTTT. It specifies CASSLPTGLDDTQYF.

This clonotype was seen many times. The chain links TRBV7-8 to TRBJ1-3; D is unclear. CDR1 SGHVS and CDR2 FQNEAQ come from the germline V gene. Trimming shortened V by 0 bases and J by 0 bases, and 3 bases separated the two germline ends. The CDR3 loop spans 14 amino acids. CDR3 protein: CASSLAPSGNTIYF. Here the CDR3 DNA reads TGTGCCAGCAGCTTAGCGCCCTCTGGAAACACCATATATTTT.